These 5 T cell receptor beta chains were sequenced from one sample in a study of blood T cell repertoires in COVID-19. TCRdb's table, derived via immunoSEQ multiplex PCR, lists solely in-frame clones and lacks some. The table lists around 200,000 clones, more than 75% of them singletons, with approximately 6% in the top ten. Material: peripheral blood. The receptor set was obtained from a woman between 40 and 55 years old with COVID-19, enrolled during active disease.

The J gene is TRBJ2-1, the V gene TRBV7-9, with D hard to call. V was shortened by 1 base and J by 9 bases, with 7 bases between the two germline ends. The CDR3 length is 12 residues. Per the germline V gene, CDR1 is SEHNR and CDR2 is FQNEAQ (reference sequence). CDR3 loop: CASSLGPGEQFF. The CDR3 nucleotides are TGTGCCAGCAGCTTAGGGCCGGGTGAGCAGTTCTTC.

The V gene is TRBV5-5, the J gene TRBJ2-1; D is undetermined. This CDR3 spans 17 amino acids. V shed 6 bases and J shed 7 bases, with 26 bases lying between them. Germline CDR1 is SGHKS and CDR2 is YYEKEE (reference sequence). In nucleotides, the CDR3 is TGTGCCAGCACCCCAGAACTCCAGGTTCAAATCAAAAATGAGCAGTTCTTC. Its protein is CASTPELQVQIKNEQFF.

This sequence joins TRBV13 and TRBJ2-7; TRBD1 matches at 8 bases. CDR3 length: 13 residues. Germline V gives CDR1 PRHDT, CDR2 FYEKMQ (reference sequence). V gave up 4 bases and J gave up 7 bases; unmatched junction bases: 6. The CDR3 sequence: CASSSRTGREQYF. The CDR3 DNA sequence: TGTGCCAGCAGCTCGAGGACAGGGCGTGAGCAGTACTTC.

The V call is TRBV4-1, the J call TRBJ2-2, with 9 bases fitting TRBD2. V lost 2 bases to trimming and J lost 5 bases; unmatched junction nucleotides: 6. The CDR3 has 16 amino acids. From germline, CDR1 is MGHRA and CDR2 YSYEKL. CDR3 loop: CASSQWGTSPTGELFF. The CDR3 DNA reads TGCGCCAGCAGCCAATGGGGGACTAGCCCGACCGGGGAGCTGTTTTTT.

This chain links TRBV27 with TRBJ1-6, with TRBD1 identical over 9 bases. Germline V gives CDR1 MNHEY, CDR2 SMNVEV (reference sequence). Trimming cost V 3 bases and J 8 bases; bases outside gene matches: 5. The CDR3 is 15 residues long. The CDR3 region has the DNA TGTGCCAGCAGTTTGCTAACAGGGGGCGATTCACCCCTCCACTTT. Translated, it gives CASSLLTGGDSPLHF.